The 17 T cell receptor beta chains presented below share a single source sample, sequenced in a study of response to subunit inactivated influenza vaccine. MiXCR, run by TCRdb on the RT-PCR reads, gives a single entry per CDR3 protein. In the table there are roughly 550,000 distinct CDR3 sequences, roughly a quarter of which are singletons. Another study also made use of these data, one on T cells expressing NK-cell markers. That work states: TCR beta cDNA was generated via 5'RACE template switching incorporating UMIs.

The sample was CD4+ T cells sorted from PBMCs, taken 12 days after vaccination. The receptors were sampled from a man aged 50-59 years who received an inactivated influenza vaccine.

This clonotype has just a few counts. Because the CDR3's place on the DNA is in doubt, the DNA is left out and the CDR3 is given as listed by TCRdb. The CDR3 sequence: CSIGPGSCFF. This chain links TRBV20-1 with TRBJ2-2. The CDR3 contains 10 residues when both ends are counted. CDR1 and CDR2 from the germline V gene are DFQATT and SNEGSKA (reference sequence).

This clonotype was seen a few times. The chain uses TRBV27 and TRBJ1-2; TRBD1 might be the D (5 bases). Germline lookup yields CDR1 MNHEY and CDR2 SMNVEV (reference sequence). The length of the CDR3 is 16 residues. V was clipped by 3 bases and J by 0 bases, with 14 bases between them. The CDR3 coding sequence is TGTGCCAGCAGTTTGACATGGAGAGGGGCTAACTATGGCTACACCTTC. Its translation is CASSLTWRGANYGYTF.

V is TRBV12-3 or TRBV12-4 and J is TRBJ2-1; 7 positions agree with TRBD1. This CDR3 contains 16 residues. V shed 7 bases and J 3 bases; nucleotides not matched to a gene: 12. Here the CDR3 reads CASTLRRGRVYNEQFF. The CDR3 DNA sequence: TGTGCCAGCACCCTGCGAAGGGGGCGCGTCTACAATGAGCAGTTCTTC.

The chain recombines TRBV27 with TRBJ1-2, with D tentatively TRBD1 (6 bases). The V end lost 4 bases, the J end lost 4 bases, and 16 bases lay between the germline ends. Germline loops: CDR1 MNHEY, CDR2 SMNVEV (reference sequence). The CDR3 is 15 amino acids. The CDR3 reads CASSSLQGLSYGYTF. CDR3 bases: TGTGCCAGCAGTTCCTTACAGGGCTTGAGCTATGGCTACACCTTC.

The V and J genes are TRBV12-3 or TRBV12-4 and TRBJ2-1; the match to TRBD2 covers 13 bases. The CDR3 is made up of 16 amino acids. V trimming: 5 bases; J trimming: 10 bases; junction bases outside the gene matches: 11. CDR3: CASSMTSGRQLEEQFF. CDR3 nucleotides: TGTGCCAGCAGTATGACTAGCGGGAGGCAGCTTGAGGAGCAGTTCTTC.

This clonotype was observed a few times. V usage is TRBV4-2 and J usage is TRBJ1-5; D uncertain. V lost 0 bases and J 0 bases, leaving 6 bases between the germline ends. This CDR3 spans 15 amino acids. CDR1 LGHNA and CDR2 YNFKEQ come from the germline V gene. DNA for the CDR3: TGTGCCAGCAGCCAAGAAAATCTTAGCAATCAGCCCCAGCATTTT. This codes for CASSQENLSNQPQHF.

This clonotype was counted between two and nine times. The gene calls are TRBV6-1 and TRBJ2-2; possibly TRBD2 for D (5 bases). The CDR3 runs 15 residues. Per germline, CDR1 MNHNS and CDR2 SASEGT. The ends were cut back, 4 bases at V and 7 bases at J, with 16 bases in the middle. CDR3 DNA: TGTGCCAGCAGTGGCGGGCGAGATCGGGGCGGGGAGCTGTTTTTT. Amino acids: CASSGGRDRGGELFF.

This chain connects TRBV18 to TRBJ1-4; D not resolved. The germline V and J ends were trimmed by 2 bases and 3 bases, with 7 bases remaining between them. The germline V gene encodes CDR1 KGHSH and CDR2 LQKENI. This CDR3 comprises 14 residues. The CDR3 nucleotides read TGTGCCAGCTCACCATCGCGGTCTAATGAAAAACTGTTTTTT. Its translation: CASSPSRSNEKLFF.

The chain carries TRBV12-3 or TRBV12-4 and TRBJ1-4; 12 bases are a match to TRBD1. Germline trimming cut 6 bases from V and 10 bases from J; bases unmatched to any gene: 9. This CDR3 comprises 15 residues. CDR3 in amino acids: CASSRRGTGGAKLFF. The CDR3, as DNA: TGTGCCAGCAGCCGACGAGGGACAGGGGGCGCAAAACTGTTTTTT.

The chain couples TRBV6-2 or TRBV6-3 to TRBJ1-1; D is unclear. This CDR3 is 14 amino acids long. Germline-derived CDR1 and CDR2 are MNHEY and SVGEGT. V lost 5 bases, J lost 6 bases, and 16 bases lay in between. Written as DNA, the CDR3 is TGTGCCAGCAGTCGAGACCCCCGAGGTCCTGAAGCTTTCTTT. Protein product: CASSRDPRGPEAFF.

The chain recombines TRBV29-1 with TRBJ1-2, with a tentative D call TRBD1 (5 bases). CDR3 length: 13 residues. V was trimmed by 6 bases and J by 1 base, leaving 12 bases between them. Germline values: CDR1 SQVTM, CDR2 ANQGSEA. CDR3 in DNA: TGCAGCGTGCGCCGGGACCTTAACTATGGCTACACCTTC. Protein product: CSVRRDLNYGYTF.

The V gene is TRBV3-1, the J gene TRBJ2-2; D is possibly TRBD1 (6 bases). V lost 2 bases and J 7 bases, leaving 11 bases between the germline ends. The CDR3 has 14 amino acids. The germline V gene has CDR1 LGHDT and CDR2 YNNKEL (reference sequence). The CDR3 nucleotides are TGTGCCAGCAGCCAACAGGACAGTCACGGGGAGCTGTTTTTT. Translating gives CASSQQDSHGELFF.

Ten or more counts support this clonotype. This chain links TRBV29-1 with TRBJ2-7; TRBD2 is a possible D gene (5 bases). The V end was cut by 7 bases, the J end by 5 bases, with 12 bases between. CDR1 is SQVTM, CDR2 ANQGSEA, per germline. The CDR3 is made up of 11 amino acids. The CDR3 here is CSASDLHEQYF. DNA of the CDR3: TGCAGCGCGTCGGACTTGCACGAGCAGTACTTC.

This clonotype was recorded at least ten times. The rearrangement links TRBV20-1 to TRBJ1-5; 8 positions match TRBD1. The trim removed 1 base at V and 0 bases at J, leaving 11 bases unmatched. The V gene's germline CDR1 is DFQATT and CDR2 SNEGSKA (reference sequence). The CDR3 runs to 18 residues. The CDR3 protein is CSARVSGRGRGSNQPQHF. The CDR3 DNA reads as TGCAGTGCTAGAGTGAGCGGCAGGGGGCGAGGTAGCAATCAGCCCCAGCATTTT.

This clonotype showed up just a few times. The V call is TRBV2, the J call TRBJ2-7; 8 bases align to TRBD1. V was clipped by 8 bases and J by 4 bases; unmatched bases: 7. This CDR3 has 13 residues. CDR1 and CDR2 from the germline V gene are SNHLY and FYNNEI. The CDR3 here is CASLRTGFYEQYF. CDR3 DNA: TGTGCCAGCTTAAGGACAGGGTTTTACGAGCAGTACTTC.

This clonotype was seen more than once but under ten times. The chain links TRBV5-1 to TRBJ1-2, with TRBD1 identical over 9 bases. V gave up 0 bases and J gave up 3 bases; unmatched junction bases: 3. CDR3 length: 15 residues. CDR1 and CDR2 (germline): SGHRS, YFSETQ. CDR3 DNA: TGCGCCAGCAGCTTGGAAGGACAGGGGCACTATGGCTACACCTTC. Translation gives CASSLEGQGHYGYTF.

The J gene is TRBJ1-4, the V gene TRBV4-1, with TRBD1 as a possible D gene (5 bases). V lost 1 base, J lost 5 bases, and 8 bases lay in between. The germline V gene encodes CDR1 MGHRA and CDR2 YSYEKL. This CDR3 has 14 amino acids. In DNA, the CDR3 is TGCGCCAGCAGCCAAGCAGGGTTCAATGAAAAACTGTTTTTT. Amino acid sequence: CASSQAGFNEKLFF.